This T cell receptor beta chain originates from a study of OX40 agonist ivuxolimab in advanced cancers. Sequencing was performed with immunoSEQ multiplex PCR; in TCRdb, only in-frame clones are kept and a portion is missing. The repertoire has 70,000 or so clones, more than 80% of them found once; the top ten carry around 6%. This CDR3 is built from 14 residues. V shed 1 base and J 6 bases; nucleotides not matched to a gene: 8. The germline V gene encodes CDR1 SQVTM and CDR2 ANQGSEA. The chain carries TRBV29-1 and TRBJ1-2; TRBD1 matches at 7 bases. The sequence was obtained from an adult with an advanced solid tumor such as melanoma, head and neck, liver or kidney cancer. The specimen comprised CD4+ or CD8+ T cells sorted from blood, sampled in a trial of the OX40 agonist ivuxolimab. CDR3 coding DNA: TGCAGCGTTGAAGGGAGAGGACAGGAGGATGGCTACACCTTC. Amino acids: CSVEGRGQEDGYTF.